One and the same sample provided the 32 T cell receptor beta chains below, sequenced in a study of monozygotic twins with inflammatory bowel disease. TCRdb re-analyzed the 5' RACE reads; it lists each CDR3 protein once, without DNA. The ten most abundant clones cover more than 7.5% of a sample with 200,000 to 250,000 distinct CDR3 sequences. The sequencing input was blood. Source of these receptors: a human donor with ulcerative colitis or Crohn's disease, or a healthy co-twin of an affected twin (not recorded which).

The genes are TRBV20-1 and TRBJ1-2. Per the germline V gene, CDR1 is DFQATT and CDR2 is SNEGSKA (reference sequence). The CDR3 extends over 12 amino acids. CDR3: CSARDGGYGYTF.

The V call is TRBV7-2, the J call TRBJ1-2; absent DNA, TCRdb's TRBD1 call cannot be checked. The CDR3 totals 13 residues. The germline gives CDR1 SGHTA, CDR2 FQGNSA. The CDR3 spells CASSPPGPYGYTF. The full variable domain, in which reference TRBV7-2 and TRBJ1-2 provide the parts outside the CDR3, is GAGVSQSPSNKVTEKGKDVELRCDPISGHTALYWYRQSLGQGLEFLIYFQGNSAPDKSGLPSDRFSAERTGGSVSTLTIQRTQQEDSAVYLCASSPPGPYGYTFGSGTRLTVV.

V is TRBV7-2 and J is TRBJ1-6; TCRdb's assignment of TRBD1 cannot be checked, as there is no DNA. CDR1 and CDR2 from the germline V gene are SGHTA and FQGNSA. The CDR3 is 15 amino acids. CDR3 sequence: CASSSETGQGSPLHF.

The chain employs TRBV12-3 or TRBV12-4 and TRBJ2-7; TCRdb names TRBD1, which stays unverified in the absence of DNA. The CDR3 sequence is 16 residues long. This CDR3 is CASSFGTDPSSYEQYF.

The chain has TRBV7-9 and TRBJ1-4. The CDR3 extends over 12 amino acids. Germline-derived CDR1 and CDR2 are SEHNR and FQNEAQ (reference sequence). This chain's CDR3 is CASSWGNEKLFF. Using reference TRBV7-9 and TRBJ1-4 for the parts outside the CDR3, the full variable domain is DTGVSQNPRHKITKRGQNVTFRCDPISEHNRLYWYRQTLGQGPEFLTYFQNEAQLEKSRLLSDRFSAERPKGSFSTLEIQRTEQGDSAMYLCASSWGNEKLFFGSGTQLSVL.

This sequence joins TRBV5-1 and TRBJ1-1. This CDR3 has 14 residues. The germline V gene encodes CDR1 SGHRS and CDR2 YFSETQ. The CDR3 loop reads CASSLDTTNTEAFF.

The chain joins TRBV20-1 to TRBJ1-2. The CDR3 length is 13 residues. Germline V lookup: CDR1 DFQATT, CDR2 SNEGSKA (reference sequence). The CDR3 is CSAPGGLNYGYTF.

The rearrangement uses TRBV7-3 and TRBJ2-3; TCRdb indicates TRBD1, and absent DNA this call remains unverified. CDR3 length: 15 residues. Germline CDR1 is SGHTA and CDR2 is FQGTGA. CDR3 residues: CASSFTGGAVDTQYF.

This rearrangement joins TRBV6-2 or TRBV6-3 to TRBJ2-1; TCRdb indicates TRBD2, and absent DNA this call remains unverified. The CDR3 is 15 residues long. Germline V gene lookup returns CDR1 MNHEY and CDR2 SVGEGT. The CDR3 sequence: CASATGASSYNEQFF.

This chain joins TRBV29-1 and TRBJ1-1. In germline, CDR1 is SQVTM, CDR2 ANQGSEA. The CDR3 has 13 residues. CDR3 residues: CSVTNVGFTEAFF.

This CDR3 reads CAVTGPSYEQYF. The chain has TRBV10-3 and TRBJ2-7. Germline V gene lookup returns CDR1 ENHRY and CDR2 SYGVKD. CDR3 length: 12 amino acids.

The chain is built from TRBV4-3 and TRBJ1-3; as DNA is missing, the TRBD1 call by TCRdb cannot be tested. Germline V CDR1 and CDR2: LGHNA, YSLEER. The CDR3 totals 16 residues. The CDR3 loop is CASSQAGTGTGNTIYF.

The rearrangement links TRBV20-1 to TRBJ2-1; lacking DNA, the TRBD2 call made by TCRdb goes unchecked. Per the germline V gene, CDR1 is DFQATT and CDR2 is SNEGSKA (reference sequence). There are 16 residues in the CDR3. CDR3 sequence: CSAFTLIAGAYNEQFF.

The chain carries TRBV6-5 and TRBJ1-2; TCRdb selects TRBD1, and the lack of DNA leaves this call unchecked. Germline CDR1 reads MNHEY; CDR2 reads SVGAGI. This CDR3 is 15 amino acids long. CDR3 region: CASSLDRVDYYGYTF.

V and J are TRBV2 and TRBJ2-1; with no DNA, the TCRdb D assignment of TRBD2 cannot be verified. The V gene's germline CDR1 is SNHLY and CDR2 FYNNEI. The CDR3 covers 15 residues. The CDR3 loop reads CASSETSGENNEQFF.

V gene TRBV6-4 combines with J gene TRBJ2-7; TCRdb gives TRBD2 as the D gene, but with no DNA this cannot be confirmed. The CDR3 contains 11 residues. From germline, CDR1 is MRHNA and CDR2 SNTAGT. CDR3 sequence: CASKGGGEQYF.

The V and J genes are TRBV7-2 and TRBJ1-1. CDR1 SGHTA and CDR2 FQGNSA come from the germline V gene. The CDR3 totals 15 residues. The CDR3 loop is CASSPSAGQNTEAFF.

This sequence joins TRBV7-8 and TRBJ2-3; TCRdb reports TRBD2, a call that lacks DNA to check it against. The CDR3 covers 15 residues. Germline V gives CDR1 SGHVS, CDR2 FQNEAQ. The CDR3 reads CASSDGTTIWDTQYF.

This sequence joins TRBV7-9 and TRBJ1-2; checking the TCRdb D call of TRBD1 is not possible without DNA. The CDR3 covers 13 residues. Germline V lookup: CDR1 SEHNR, CDR2 FQNEAQ (reference sequence). The CDR3 sequence: CASSSGQLYGYTF.

The chain employs TRBV28 and TRBJ2-7; the D gene TCRdb calls, TRBD2, cannot be checked with no DNA. CDR3 length: 14 amino acids. Germline assignment: CDR1 MDHEN and CDR2 SYDVKM. The CDR3 spells CATAVQSGRDEQYF. Supplemented by reference TRBV28 and TRBJ2-7, the full variable domain reads DVKVTQSSRYLVKRTGEKVFLECVQDMDHENMFWYRQDPGLGLRLIYFSYDVKMKEKGDIPEGYSVSREKKERFSLILESASTNQTSMYLCATAVQSGRDEQYFGPGTRLTVT.

The chain has TRBV25-1 and TRBJ1-1; TCRdb indicates TRBD1, and absent DNA this call remains unverified. This CDR3 has 15 residues. Germline loops: CDR1 MGHDK, CDR2 SYGVNS. CDR3 amino acids: CASIRTGGSNTEAFF.

The chain carries TRBV19 and TRBJ1-2; the D call of TRBD1 rests on TCRdb alone, since no DNA is present to check it. Per germline, CDR1 LNHDA and CDR2 SQIVND (reference sequence). This CDR3 is 15 amino acids long. CDR3: CASSTQTGIHYGYTF.

The rearrangement uses TRBV20-1 and TRBJ2-7. CDR1 and CDR2 from the germline V gene are DFQATT and SNEGSKA (reference sequence). The CDR3 has 13 residues. The CDR3 spells CSARVRGSNEQYF.

V and J are TRBV5-1 and TRBJ2-5; TCRdb picks TRBD1, but there is no DNA to check that call. The CDR3 loop spans 14 amino acids. Germline values: CDR1 SGHRS, CDR2 YFSETQ. CDR3 loop: CASSLWVREETQYF.

The V gene is TRBV5-4, the J gene TRBJ2-7. CDR1 and CDR2 from the germline V gene are SGHNT and YYREEE (reference sequence). This CDR3 spans 14 amino acids. CDR3 in amino acids: CASSSGGTSYEQYF.

The V gene is TRBV6-1, the J gene TRBJ2-5; with no DNA, the TCRdb D assignment of TRBD2 cannot be verified. Germline CDR1 MNHNS, CDR2 SASEGT. The CDR3 spans 15 residues. The CDR3 loop reads CASTVTGHPGETQYF.

The rearrangement uses TRBV7-9 and TRBJ2-7. This CDR3 has 15 amino acids. Germline assignment: CDR1 SEHNR and CDR2 FQNEAQ (reference sequence). The CDR3 here is CASSLAPTDSYEQYF.

The V gene is TRBV11-2, the J gene TRBJ2-1; the TRBD1 assignment by TCRdb is unverifiable without DNA. Germline V gene lookup returns CDR1 SGHAT and CDR2 FQNNGV. The CDR3 length is 14 residues. CDR3 protein: CASSSDRWGNEQFF.

The chain combines TRBV19 with TRBJ2-7; the D call of TRBD1 rests on TCRdb alone, since no DNA is present to check it. The CDR3 is made up of 13 amino acids. The V gene's germline CDR1 is LNHDA and CDR2 SQIVND (reference sequence). The CDR3 protein is CASWGQGSHEQYF.

The rearrangement joins TRBV19 to TRBJ2-1. CDR3 length equals 13 residues. CDR1 and CDR2 (germline): LNHDA, SQIVND (reference sequence). The CDR3 reads CASSSPTYNEQFF.

V and J are TRBV5-1 and TRBJ2-7; TCRdb designates TRBD1, a call that cannot be tested without DNA. CDR3 size: 13 residues. Germline values: CDR1 SGHRS, CDR2 YFSETQ. CDR3 sequence: CASRRVGGREQYF.

V is TRBV27 and J is TRBJ1-2. The CDR3 is 13 amino acids. The germline V gene has CDR1 MNHEY and CDR2 SMNVEV (reference sequence). The CDR3 sequence is CASSLDGGYGYTF.